A single sample is the source of the 4 T cell receptor beta chains below, sequenced in a study of T cell repertoires in cytomegalovirus infection. Each CDR3 protein is one row after TCRdb ran MiXCR on the reads. In the table there are 250,000 or so distinct CDR3 sequences, about a sixth of which are singletons. Sequences were obtained from CD8+ T cells from PBMCs. The receptors come from a human donor in good health (CMV status not recorded). Some clones in this sample may be carry-over from other donors' samples.

This clonotype was detected many times. This sequence joins TRBV7-2 and TRBJ1-1; no reliable D call. The V end lost 4 bases, the J end lost 1 base, and 7 bases lay between the germline ends. This CDR3 contains 13 residues. Germline CDR1 and CDR2: SGHTA and FQGNSA. CDR3 DNA sequence: TGTGCCAGCAGCTACGAGCGGAACACTGAAGCTTTCTTT. It specifies CASSYERNTEAFF.

This chain links TRBV7-2 with TRBJ2-1, with 7 bases identical to TRBD1. Germline CDR1 SGHTA, CDR2 FQGNSA. The CDR3 covers 15 residues. Unmatched junction bases numbered 6, after V lost 4 bases and J lost 3 bases. Here the CDR3 reads CASSSSGTVYNEQFF. CDR3 nucleotides: TGTGCCAGCAGCTCCTCCGGGACAGTCTACAATGAGCAGTTCTTC.

V gene TRBV15 combines with J gene TRBJ2-5; 9 bases are shared with TRBD2. The germline V gene encodes CDR1 LNHNV and CDR2 YYDKDF (reference sequence). The V and J ends lost 0 bases and 5 bases, in that order; junction bases with no gene match: 10. The CDR3 is made up of 17 amino acids. CDR3 bases: TGTGCCACCAGCAGAGAGATGGGACTAGCATCAGGGGAGACCCAGTACTTC. This encodes CATSREMGLASGETQYF.

This clonotype appeared many times. V usage is TRBV7-9 and J usage is TRBJ1-5; D possibly corresponds to TRBD1 (5 bases). Germline values: CDR1 SEHNR, CDR2 FQNEAQ (reference sequence). Deletions cut 3 bases from V and 5 bases from J, with 17 bases between. There are 16 residues in the CDR3. CDR3 residues: CASSFLGNRSDQPQHF. The CDR3 nucleotides are TGTGCCAGCAGCTTTTTGGGAAACAGGTCGGATCAGCCCCAGCATTTT.